The following is a T cell receptor (beta chain) sequence with its context. As yet, its antigen is unknown. This sample was included in a study of T-cell reconstitution after alpha-beta-depleted transplantation in children. Findings of the study overall: T-cell counts and diversity at one year following transplant were attributed mainly to newly produced T cells. The study traced high day-60 TCRbeta diversity in some patients to surviving recipient T cells and thymic progenitors. There were reportedly several hundred expanded graft clones from which alpha-beta T cells came about two months after transplant.

A TCRbeta library incorporating unique molecular identifiers was prepared. MiXCR was run by TCRdb on the PCR reads, yielding one entry per CDR3 protein. The sample includes about 240,000 distinct CDR3 sequences, over 20% of them seen just once. Germline trimming cut 7 bases from V and 5 bases from J; bases unmatched to any gene: 8. CDR1 and CDR2 (germline): SQVTM, ANQGSEA. The CDR3 spans 13 residues. The sample consisted of PBMCs, taken before TCRalphabeta/CD19-depleted stem cell transplant. The sequence derives from a girl aged 2 to 9 with Fanconi anemia, due to receive a stem cell transplant. The chain couples TRBV29-1 to TRBJ2-5; 9 positions match TRBD1. This CDR3 reads CSAQGASGETQYF. The CDR3 coding sequence is TGCAGCGCACAGGGGGCCAGCGGTGAGACCCAGTACTTC.